This record covers a single T cell receptor (beta chain). The antigen is not known. Germline values: CDR1 DFQATT, CDR2 SNEGSKA (reference sequence). Trimming stripped 5 bases from V and 3 bases from J, with 14 bases between. This CDR3 has 14 residues. The entry originates in a study of T-cell reconstitution after alpha-beta-depleted transplantation in children. Regarding the study as a whole: The main origin of T-cell counts and diversity one year after transplant was newly produced T cells.

Unique molecular identifiers tagged the TCRbeta library. TCRdb reprocessed the PCR reads with MiXCR, giving one entry per CDR3 protein. The sample yields more than 200,000 distinct CDR3 sequences, 20% to 30% seen once. The chain has TRBV20-1 and TRBJ2-1; possibly TRBD2 for D (5 bases). This sample comprised PBMCs, obtained before TCRalphabeta/CD19-depleted stem cell transplant. The TCR was taken from a girl aged 2-15 years with Fanconi anemia, due to receive a stem cell transplant. The CDR3 DNA reads TGCAGTGCTGGGAGACAACTGGACTACAATGAGCAGTTCTTC. Amino acid sequence: CSAGRQLDYNEQFF.